The 24 T cell receptor beta chains in this list originate from one sample, sequenced in a study of CD4 and CD8 cells across lung adenocarcinoma regions. TCRdb re-derived calls from the PCR reads in MiXCR, one entry per CDR3 protein. The data contain around 25,000 distinct CDR3 sequences, around 50% of them singletons. The sample comprised CD8+ T cells from the center of a lung tumor. The source is a male donor with lung adenocarcinoma. The CD4 and CD8 labels of this study may be unreliable.

The chain is built from TRBV6-1 and TRBJ2-4; a possible D gene is TRBD1 (5 bases). The J call may not be correct, given that the DNA end is closer to TRBJ2-3. The germline V gene encodes CDR1 MNHNS and CDR2 SASEGT. This CDR3 has 13 amino acids. CDR3 coding DNA: TGTGCCAGGGGGCACTGCCCCACAAACATGCAGTATTTT. Translation: CARGHCPTNMQYF.

Only one count was recorded for this clonotype. At one end the junction does not follow the germline gene, possibly because of a read error. The chain is built from TRBV12-3 or TRBV12-4 and TRBJ2-5; the D is unclear. The CDR3 consists of 11 residues. This chain's CDR3 is CASRAPETQYF. The CDR3 nucleotides read TGTGCCAGCCGCGCCCCAGAGACGCAGTACTTC.

The V call is TRBV6-1, the J call TRBJ2-2; 10 bases are a match to TRBD2. CDR3 size: 21 residues. V lost 0 bases and J lost 1; bases outside the gene matches: 14. Germline CDR1 reads MNHNS; CDR2 reads SASEGT. The DNA of the CDR3 is TGTGCCAGCAGTGAAGCAGGAGTAAGGCTAGCGGGGGTCCGGAACACCGGGGAGCTGTTTTTT. Its translation: CASSEAGVRLAGVRNTGELFF.

The chain is built from TRBV6-5 and TRBJ2-3; D is undetermined. The CDR3 totals 13 residues. V was cut by 2 bases and J by 12 bases, with 15 bases left in between. The V gene's germline CDR1 is MNHEY and CDR2 SVGAGI. The CDR3, as DNA: TGTGCCAGCAGTTACAGGAACAAAGATATTCAGTATTTT. As protein: CASSYRNKDIQYF.

J is TRBJ2-1 and V is TRBV10-1, with TRBD2 matching 10 bases. With V trimmed by 9 bases and J by 4 bases, 9 bases remained unmatched. CDR1 WNHNN and CDR2 SYGVQD come from the germline V gene (reference sequence). The CDR3 length is 15 residues. Here the CDR3 reads CARSVLAGSYNEQFF. CDR3 sequence (DNA): TGCGCCAGGAGCGTACTAGCGGGATCGTACAATGAGCAGTTCTTC.

The genes are TRBV6-1 and TRBJ1-2; TRBD1 matches 8 bases. Unmatched junction bases numbered 12, after V lost 2 bases and J lost 4 bases. Germline V gene lookup returns CDR1 MNHNS and CDR2 SASEGT. CDR3 length: 17 amino acids. This CDR3 reads CASSERAGGASFYGYTF. In DNA form, the CDR3 reads TGTGCCAGCAGTGAAAGGGCAGGGGGCGCGAGTTTCTATGGCTACACCTTC.

This clonotype was recorded many times. This rearrangement joins TRBV12-3 or TRBV12-4 to TRBJ2-1, with TRBD2 identical over 8 bases. The assigned J gene may be wrong: the sequence end matches TRBJ2-7 better. The CDR3 covers 14 residues. The CDR3 reads CASSSGLGTREQYF. CDR3 in DNA: TGTGCCAGCAGCTCGGGACTAGGAACTCGCGAGCAGTACTTC.

The sample holds many counts of this clonotype. This chain joins TRBV7-6 and TRBJ2-1; D ambiguous. The assigned J gene may be wrong: the sequence end matches TRBJ2-5 better. This CDR3 contains 14 residues. Germline assignment: CDR1 SGHVS and CDR2 FNYEAQ. Here the CDR3 reads CASSLVNRQETQYF. The CDR3 region has the DNA TGTGCCAGCAGCTTAGTAAACCGCCAAGAGACCCAGTACTTC.

In its sample, this clonotype was seen a few times. The CDR3 here is CASSCEDREWQETQYF. CDR3 bases: TGTGCCAGCAGTTGCGAAGACAGGGAATGGCAAGAGACCCAGTACTTC. The J gene is TRBJ2-1, the V gene TRBV6-5, with TRBD1 identical over 7 bases. With the DNA end fitting TRBJ2-5 better, the J assignment may be wrong. CDR1 is MNHEY and CDR2 is SVGAGI in the germline V gene. This CDR3 comprises 16 residues.

In its sample, this clonotype was seen many times. The rearrangement links TRBV15 to TRBJ2-1; the D is unclear. V shed 0 bases and J shed 9 bases, with 6 bases lying between them. The germline V gene has CDR1 LNHNV and CDR2 YYDKDF (reference sequence). The CDR3 extends over 12 amino acids. This CDR3 reads CATSRDTGEQFF. The CDR3 DNA follows: TGTGCCACCAGCAGAGATACCGGTGAGCAGTTCTTC.

The rearrangement joins TRBV6-5 to TRBJ2-5; tentative D call: TRBD2 (5 bases). The CDR3 length is 19 residues. The germline gives CDR1 MNHEY, CDR2 SVGAGI. The ends were cut back, 3 bases at V and 8 bases at J, with 31 bases in the middle. The CDR3 spells CASSYTRRPGIGSPDTQYF. CDR3 nucleotide sequence: TGTGCCAGCAGTTATACCAGGCGGCCCGGGATAGGGAGCCCAGATACCCAGTACTTC.

This clonotype was seen ten or more times. This chain joins TRBV6-1 and TRBJ2-1; 10 nucleotides align to TRBD2. There are 16 residues in the CDR3. Germline V gene data show CDR1 as MNHNS and CDR2 as SASEGT. V gave up 8 bases and J gave up 5 bases; unmatched junction bases: 12. The CDR3 bases are TGTGCCAGCCACGGCCTAGCGGGAGATAAGCACAATGAGCAGTTCTTC. Translation: CASHGLAGDKHNEQFF.

This clonotype showed up many times. The gene calls are TRBV4-1 and TRBJ2-2, with a tentative D call TRBD2 (6 bases). The V end lost 0 bases, the J end lost 0 bases, and 11 bases lay between the germline ends. The CDR3 is 17 amino acids. The germline gives CDR1 MGHRA, CDR2 YSYEKL. CDR3 sequence (DNA): TGCGCCAGCAGCCAAGATAAGTGGGGGGCGAACACCGGGGAGCTGTTTTTT. Amino acid sequence: CASSQDKWGANTGELFF.

This clonotype has a handful of counts. V usage is TRBV9 and J usage is TRBJ1-1; D possibly corresponds to TRBD1 (5 bases). Trimming left V 5 bases short and J 0 bases short, with 14 bases between. Germline-derived CDR1 and CDR2 are SGDLS and YYNGEE. The CDR3 is made up of 15 amino acids. CDR3 residues: CASSVGDGLNTEAFF. CDR3 nucleotides: TGTGCCAGCAGTGTTGGGGACGGATTGAACACTGAAGCTTTCTTT.

The chain uses TRBV6-1 and TRBJ1-5; D possibly corresponds to TRBD1 (6 bases). Germline V gives CDR1 MNHNS, CDR2 SASEGT. The ends were cut back, 7 bases at V and 7 bases at J, with 14 bases in the middle. CDR3 length: 13 amino acids. The CDR3 DNA reads TGTGCCAGCAACGGGACACCCGGGCAGCCCCAGCATTTT. Its protein product is CASNGTPGQPQHF.

Judged by abundance, this clonotype is medium-sized. This chain connects TRBV10-3 to TRBJ2-1, with 9 bases lining up with TRBD1. Trimming took 6 bases from V and 6 from J; bases not matched to a gene: 6. In germline, CDR1 is ENHRY, CDR2 SYGVKD. The CDR3 contains 14 residues. The CDR3 here is CAIRGTGSGNEQFF. The CDR3 DNA reads as TGTGCCATCAGAGGGACAGGGTCGGGCAATGAGCAGTTCTTC.

The V gene is TRBV6-1, the J gene TRBJ1-1; D is ambiguous. The CDR3 is made up of 14 amino acids. Germline V CDR1 and CDR2: MNHNS, SASEGT. The V and J ends lost 5 bases and 1 base respectively, with 11 bases between them. CDR3 region: CASSRHLGNTEAFF. CDR3 nucleotide sequence: TGTGCCAGCAGTCGACATCTCGGGAACACTGAAGCTTTCTTT.

This clonotype showed up many times. This chain joins TRBV6-1 and TRBJ2-7; TRBD2 is a possible D gene (5 bases). The germline V gene encodes CDR1 MNHNS and CDR2 SASEGT. This CDR3 has 13 amino acids. V gave up 7 bases and J gave up 5 bases, with 15 bases separating them. This chain's CDR3 is CASTGIRTNEQYF. In nucleotides, the CDR3 is TGTGCCAGCACCGGGATTAGGACGAACGAGCAGTACTTC.

The table lists this clonotype with a count of one. This chain connects TRBV4-1 to TRBJ2-1; perhaps D is TRBD1 or TRBD2 (5 bases each). The end of the DNA fits TRBJ2-7 better, so the J call may be wrong. Germline V gene lookup returns CDR1 MGHRA and CDR2 YSYEKL. The CDR3 covers 16 residues. CDR3 region: CASSRMTGANSYEQYF. Here the CDR3 DNA reads TGCGCCAGCAGCAGGATGACCGGGGCCAACTCCTACGAGCAGTACTTC.

This chain joins TRBV10-2 and TRBJ2-1, with 16 bases matching TRBD2. Matching the DNA end better, TRBJ2-7 makes the J call doubtful. Germline V gene data show CDR1 as WSHSY and CDR2 as SAAADI. The CDR3 consists of 17 residues. CDR3 loop: CASSRRPGLAGGLEQYF. The CDR3 region has the DNA TGCGCCAGCAGTAGACGACCGGGACTAGCGGGAGGGCTCGAGCAGTACTTC.

By frequency in the sample, this clonotype is medium-sized. The CDR3 protein is CASSGTRASSYEQYF. As DNA, the CDR3 is TGTGCCAGCAGTGGGACCAGAGCGAGTTCCTACGAGCAGTACTTC. This chain connects TRBV6-1 to TRBJ2-1, with D hard to call. The J call may not be correct, given that the DNA end is closer to TRBJ2-7. Germline CDR1 is MNHNS and CDR2 is SASEGT. CDR3 size: 15 residues.

This clonotype has a handful of counts. The chain joins TRBV4-2 to TRBJ2-3, with 10 bases identical to TRBD2. Germline loops: CDR1 LGHNA, CDR2 YNFKEQ. Losses at the gene ends were 0 bases for V and 5 bases for J; bases not matched to a gene: 20. This CDR3 contains 21 residues. The CDR3 spells CASSQDPGPTRLAGAGDTQYF. CDR3 bases: TGTGCCAGCAGCCAAGATCCAGGCCCGACCAGGCTAGCGGGAGCGGGAGATACGCAGTATTTT.

This clonotype showed up many times. The genes are TRBV3-1 and TRBJ2-6; D possibly uses TRBD1 or TRBD2 (5 bases each). CDR1 and CDR2 from the germline V gene are LGHDT and YNNKEL (reference sequence). The CDR3 sequence is 16 residues long. Trimming shortened V by 5 bases and J by 0 bases, and 11 bases separated the two germline ends. The CDR3 region is CASSYMRGSGANVLTF. The CDR3 coding sequence is TGTGCCAGCAGCTATATGAGGGGCTCTGGGGCCAACGTCCTGACTTTC.

This clonotype was recorded at least ten times. The chain combines TRBV6-1 with TRBJ1-2; 7 bases match TRBD1. Germline lookup yields CDR1 MNHNS and CDR2 SASEGT. Trimming cost V 6 bases and J 1 base; bases outside gene matches: 2. The CDR3 length is 13 residues. The CDR3 DNA sequence: TGTGCCAGCAGAACAGGGGATAACTATGGCTACACCTTC. Translation gives CASRTGDNYGYTF.